This section outlines one TCR beta chain sequence together with its context. The target antigen is unknown. This sample was taken from a study of OX40 agonist ivuxolimab in advanced cancers. As for the study in general: An anti-OX40 (CD134) antibody with agonistic activity, ivuxolimab, was administered to patients. Whole-study findings and limits: Not determined was the antigen specificity of the expanded peripheral T cells. The average count of expanded clones was higher among CD8+ T cells than among CD4+.

Generated by immunoSEQ multiplex PCR, the TCRdb table keeps only in-frame clones and is missing some. The sample lists under 20,000 clones; around 78% were seen once. The V gene lost 1 base and the J gene lost 1 base, with 10 bases spanning the gap. CDR1 and CDR2 from the germline V gene are LNHDA and SQIVND (reference sequence). This CDR3 spans 15 amino acids. This rearrangement joins TRBV19 to TRBJ1-1, with a weak D call TRBD1 (6 bases). The TCR originated in an adult with an advanced solid tumor such as melanoma, head and neck, liver or kidney cancer. The sequencing here drew on CD4+ or CD8+ T cells sorted from blood, taken in a trial of the OX40 agonist ivuxolimab. The CDR3 DNA reads as TGTGCCAGTAGTATAGGTGTGGGACAGAACACTGAAGCTTTCTTT. Translation: CASSIGVGQNTEAFF.